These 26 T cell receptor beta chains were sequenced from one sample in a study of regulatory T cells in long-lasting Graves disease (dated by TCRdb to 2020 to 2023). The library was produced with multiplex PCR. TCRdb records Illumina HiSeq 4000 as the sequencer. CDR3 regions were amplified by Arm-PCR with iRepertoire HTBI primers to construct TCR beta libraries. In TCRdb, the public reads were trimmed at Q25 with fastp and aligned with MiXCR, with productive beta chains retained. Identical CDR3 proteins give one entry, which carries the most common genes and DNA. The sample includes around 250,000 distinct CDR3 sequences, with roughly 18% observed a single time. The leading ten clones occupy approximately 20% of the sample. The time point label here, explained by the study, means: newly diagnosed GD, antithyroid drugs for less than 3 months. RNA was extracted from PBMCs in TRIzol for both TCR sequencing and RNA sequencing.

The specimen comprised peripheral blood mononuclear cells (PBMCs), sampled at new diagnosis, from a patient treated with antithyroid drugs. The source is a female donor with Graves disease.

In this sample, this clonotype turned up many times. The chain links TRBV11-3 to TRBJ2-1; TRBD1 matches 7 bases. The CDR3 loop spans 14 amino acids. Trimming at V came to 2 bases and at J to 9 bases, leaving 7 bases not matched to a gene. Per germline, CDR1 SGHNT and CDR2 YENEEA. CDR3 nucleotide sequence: TGTGCCAGCAGCTTAATCGGACAGGCGGGTGAGCAGTTCTTC. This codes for CASSLIGQAGEQFF. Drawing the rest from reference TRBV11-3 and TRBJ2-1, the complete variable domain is EAGVVQSPRYKIIEKKQPVAFWCNPISGHNTLYWYLQNLGQGPELLIRYENEEAVDDSQLPKDRFSAERLKGVDSTLKIQPAELGDSAVYLCASSLIGQAGEQFFGPGTRLTVL.

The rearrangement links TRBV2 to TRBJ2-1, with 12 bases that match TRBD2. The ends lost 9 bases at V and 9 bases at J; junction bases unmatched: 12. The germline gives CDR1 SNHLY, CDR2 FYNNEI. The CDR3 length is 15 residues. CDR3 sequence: CASTSSGRALVEQFF. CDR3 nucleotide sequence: TGTGCCAGTACCTCTAGCGGGAGGGCTTTGGTTGAGCAGTTCTTC.

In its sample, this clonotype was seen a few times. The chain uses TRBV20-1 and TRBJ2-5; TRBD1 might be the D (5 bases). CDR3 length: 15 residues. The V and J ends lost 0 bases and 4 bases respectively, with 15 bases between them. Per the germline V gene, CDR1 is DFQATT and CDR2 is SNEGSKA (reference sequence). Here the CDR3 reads CSARDPLTGRETQYF. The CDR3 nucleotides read TGCAGTGCTAGAGATCCCCTCACAGGACGAGAGACCCAGTACTTC.

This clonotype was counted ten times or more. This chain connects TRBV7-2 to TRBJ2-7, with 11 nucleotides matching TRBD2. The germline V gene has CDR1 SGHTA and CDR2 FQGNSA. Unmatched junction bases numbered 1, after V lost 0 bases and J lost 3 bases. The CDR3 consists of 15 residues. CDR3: CASSLATSGGYEQYF. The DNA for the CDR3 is TGTGCCAGCAGCTTAGCTACTAGCGGGGGCTACGAGCAGTACTTC. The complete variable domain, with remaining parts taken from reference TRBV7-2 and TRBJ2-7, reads GAGVSQSPSNKVTEKGKDVELRCDPISGHTALYWYRQSLGQGLEFLIYFQGNSAPDKSGLPSDRFSAERTGGSVSTLTIQRTQQEDSAVYLCASSLATSGGYEQYFGPGTRLTVT.

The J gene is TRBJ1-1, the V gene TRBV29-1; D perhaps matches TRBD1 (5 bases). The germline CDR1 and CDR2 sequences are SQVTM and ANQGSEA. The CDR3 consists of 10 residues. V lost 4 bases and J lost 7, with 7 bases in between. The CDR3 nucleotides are TGCAGCGTTGGACAGTTTGAAGCTTTCTTT. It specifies CSVGQFEAFF.

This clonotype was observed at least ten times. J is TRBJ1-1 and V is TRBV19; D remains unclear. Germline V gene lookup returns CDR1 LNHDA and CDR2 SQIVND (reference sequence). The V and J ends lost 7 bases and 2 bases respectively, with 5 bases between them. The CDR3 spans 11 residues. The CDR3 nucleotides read TGTGCCAGTACAGGCAACACTGAAGCTTTCTTT. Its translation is CASTGNTEAFF.

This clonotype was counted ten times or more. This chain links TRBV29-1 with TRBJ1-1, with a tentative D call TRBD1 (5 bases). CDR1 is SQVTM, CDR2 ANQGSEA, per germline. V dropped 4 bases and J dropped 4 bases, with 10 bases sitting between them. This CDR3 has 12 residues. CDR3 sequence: CSVAGFSTEAFF. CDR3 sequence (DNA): TGCAGCGTTGCAGGGTTTAGCACTGAAGCTTTCTTT.

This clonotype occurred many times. CDR3 nucleotides: TGTGCCAGCAGCTCAGGGACAGTAGGAGAGACCCAGTACTTC. It is translated as CASSSGTVGETQYF. The chain uses TRBV11-3 and TRBJ2-5; TRBD1 matches 7 bases. V lost 4 bases to trimming and J lost 4 bases; unmatched junction nucleotides: 6. Germline loops: CDR1 SGHNT, CDR2 YENEEA. The CDR3 consists of 14 residues.

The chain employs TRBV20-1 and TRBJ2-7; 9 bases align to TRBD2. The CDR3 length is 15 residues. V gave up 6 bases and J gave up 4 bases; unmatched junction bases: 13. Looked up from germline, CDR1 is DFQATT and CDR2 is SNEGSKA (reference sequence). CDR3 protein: CSALDRGRAGYEQYF. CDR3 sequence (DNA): TGCAGTGCCCTTGATCGCGGGAGGGCCGGGTACGAGCAGTACTTC.

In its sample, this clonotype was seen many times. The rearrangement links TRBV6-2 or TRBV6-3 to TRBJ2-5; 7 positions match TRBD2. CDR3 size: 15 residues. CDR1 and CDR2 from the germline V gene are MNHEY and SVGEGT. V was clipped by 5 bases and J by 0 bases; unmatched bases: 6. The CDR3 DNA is TGTGCCAGCAGTGAGGGACTAACCTACCAAGAGACCCAGTACTTC. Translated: CASSEGLTYQETQYF.

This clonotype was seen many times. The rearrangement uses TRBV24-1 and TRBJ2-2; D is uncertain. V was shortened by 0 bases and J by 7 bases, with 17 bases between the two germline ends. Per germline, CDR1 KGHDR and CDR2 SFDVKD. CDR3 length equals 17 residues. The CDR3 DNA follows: TGTGCCACCAGTGATTTGGACACCGCTACACCTTTCGGGGAGCTGTTTTTT. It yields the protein CATSDLDTATPFGELFF.

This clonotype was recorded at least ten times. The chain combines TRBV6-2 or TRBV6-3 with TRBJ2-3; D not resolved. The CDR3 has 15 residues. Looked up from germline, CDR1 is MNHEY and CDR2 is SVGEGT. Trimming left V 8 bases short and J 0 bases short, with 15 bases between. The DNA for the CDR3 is TGTGCCAGCCCCTCGCGAGACGGTAGCACAGATACGCAGTATTTT. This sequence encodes CASPSRDGSTDTQYF.

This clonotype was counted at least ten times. CDR3 loop: CATYLAGETDTQYF. Written as DNA, the CDR3 is TGTGCCACCTATTTAGCGGGAGAAACAGATACGCAGTATTTT. The J gene is TRBJ2-3, the V gene TRBV15, with 9 positions matching TRBD2. V trimming: 8 bases; J trimming: 3 bases; junction bases outside the gene matches: 6. The CDR3 totals 14 residues. The germline CDR1 and CDR2 sequences are LNHNV and YYDKDF (reference sequence).

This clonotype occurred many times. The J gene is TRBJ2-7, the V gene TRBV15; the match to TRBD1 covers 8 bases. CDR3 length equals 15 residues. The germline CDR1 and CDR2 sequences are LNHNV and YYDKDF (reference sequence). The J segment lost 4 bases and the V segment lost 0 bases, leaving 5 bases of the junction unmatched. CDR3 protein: CATSRDGTGRYEQYF. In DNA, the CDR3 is TGTGCCACCAGCAGAGACGGGACAGGACGGTACGAGCAGTACTTC.

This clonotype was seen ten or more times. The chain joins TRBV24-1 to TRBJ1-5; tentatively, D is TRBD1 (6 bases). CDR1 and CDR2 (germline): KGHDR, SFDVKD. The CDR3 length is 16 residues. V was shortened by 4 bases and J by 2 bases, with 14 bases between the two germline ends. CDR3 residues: CATSESRGFGNQPQHF. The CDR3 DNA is TGTGCCACCAGTGAATCCAGGGGTTTCGGCAATCAGCCCCAGCATTTT.

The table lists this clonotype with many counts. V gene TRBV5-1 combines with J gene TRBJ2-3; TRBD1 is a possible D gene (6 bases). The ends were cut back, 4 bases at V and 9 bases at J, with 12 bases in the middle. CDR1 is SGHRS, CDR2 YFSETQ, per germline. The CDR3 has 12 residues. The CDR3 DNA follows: TGCGCCAGCAGCCCTCAGGGGCGGACGCAGTATTTT. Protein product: CASSPQGRTQYF.

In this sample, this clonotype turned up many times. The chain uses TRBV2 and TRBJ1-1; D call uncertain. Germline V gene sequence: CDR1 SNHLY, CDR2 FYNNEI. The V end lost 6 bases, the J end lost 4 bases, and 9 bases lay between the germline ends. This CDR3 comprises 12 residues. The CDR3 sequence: CASRKTTTEAFF. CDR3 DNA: TGTGCCAGCAGGAAAACTACCACTGAAGCTTTCTTT.

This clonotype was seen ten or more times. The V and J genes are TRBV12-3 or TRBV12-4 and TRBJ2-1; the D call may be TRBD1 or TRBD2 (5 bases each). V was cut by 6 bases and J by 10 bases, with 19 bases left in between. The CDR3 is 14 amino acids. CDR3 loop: CASSHGLLSGEQFF. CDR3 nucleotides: TGTGCCAGCAGCCACGGACTCCTTTCAGGGGAGCAGTTCTTC.

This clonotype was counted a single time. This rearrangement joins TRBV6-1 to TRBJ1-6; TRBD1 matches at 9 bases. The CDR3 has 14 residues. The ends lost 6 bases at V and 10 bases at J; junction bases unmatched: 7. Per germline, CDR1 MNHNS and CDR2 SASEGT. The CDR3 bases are TGTGCCAGCAGACGGGACAGGGCGGAATCACCCCTCCACTTT. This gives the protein CASRRDRAESPLHF.

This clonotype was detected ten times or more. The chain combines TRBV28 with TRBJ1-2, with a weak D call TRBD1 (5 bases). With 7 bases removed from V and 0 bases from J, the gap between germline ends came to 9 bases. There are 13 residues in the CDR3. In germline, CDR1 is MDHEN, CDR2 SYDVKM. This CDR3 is CASIGGTNYGYTF. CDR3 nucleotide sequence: TGTGCCAGCATCGGGGGGACTAACTATGGCTACACCTTC.

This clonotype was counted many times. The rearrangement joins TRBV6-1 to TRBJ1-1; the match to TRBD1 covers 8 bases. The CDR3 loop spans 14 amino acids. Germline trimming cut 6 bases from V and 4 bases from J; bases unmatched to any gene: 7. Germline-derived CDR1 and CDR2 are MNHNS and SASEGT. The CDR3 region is CASRGQVFSTEAFF. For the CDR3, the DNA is TGTGCCAGCAGGGGACAGGTGTTTAGCACTGAAGCTTTCTTT.

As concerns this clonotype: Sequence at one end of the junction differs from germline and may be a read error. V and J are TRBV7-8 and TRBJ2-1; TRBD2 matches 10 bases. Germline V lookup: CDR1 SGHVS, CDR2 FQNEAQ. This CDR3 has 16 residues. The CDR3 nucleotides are TGTGCCAGCAGCTCTCGGACTAGCGGCTCCCACAATGAGCAGTTCTTC. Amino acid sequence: CASSSRTSGSHNEQFF. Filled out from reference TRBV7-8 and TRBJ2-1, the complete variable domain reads GAGVSQSPRYKVAKRGQDVALRCDPISGHVSLFWYQQALGQGPEFLTYFQNEAQLDKSGLPSDRFFAERPEGSVSTLKIQRTQQEDSAVYLCASSSRTSGSHNEQFFGPGTRLTVL.

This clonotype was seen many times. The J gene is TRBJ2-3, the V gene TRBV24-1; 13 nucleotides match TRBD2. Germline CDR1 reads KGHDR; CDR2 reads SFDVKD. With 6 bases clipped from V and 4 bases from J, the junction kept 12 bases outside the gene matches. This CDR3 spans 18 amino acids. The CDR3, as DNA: TGTGCCACCAGTTCTGGGAGACTAGCGGGAGGCGGGGCAGATACGCAGTATTTT. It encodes CATSSGRLAGGGADTQYF.

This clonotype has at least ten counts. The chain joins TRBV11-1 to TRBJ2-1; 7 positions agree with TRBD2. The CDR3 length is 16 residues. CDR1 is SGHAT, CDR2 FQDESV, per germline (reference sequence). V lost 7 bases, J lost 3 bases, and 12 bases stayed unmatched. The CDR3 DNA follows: TGTGCCAGCACCTACCTCGGGACTAAGGACTACAATGAGCAGTTCTTC. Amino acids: CASTYLGTKDYNEQFF.

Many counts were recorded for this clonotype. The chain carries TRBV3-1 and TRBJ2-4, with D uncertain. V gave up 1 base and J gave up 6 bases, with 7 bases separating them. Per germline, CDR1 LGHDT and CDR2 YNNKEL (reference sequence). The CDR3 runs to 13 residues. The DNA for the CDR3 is TGTGCCAGCAGCCAAGTCCAAGGAAACATTCAGTACTTC. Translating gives CASSQVQGNIQYF.

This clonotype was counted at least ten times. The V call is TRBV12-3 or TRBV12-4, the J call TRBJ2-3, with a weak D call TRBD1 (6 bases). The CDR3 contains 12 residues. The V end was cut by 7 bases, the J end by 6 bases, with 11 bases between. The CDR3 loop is CASNVRGDTQYF. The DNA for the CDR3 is TGTGCCAGCAATGTAAGGGGGGATACGCAGTATTTT.